The 12 T cell receptor beta chains given below trace back to one sample, sequenced in a study of beta chain features in type 1 diabetes. Findings and limits, study-wide: Among patients with Type 1 diabetes, TCRB CDR3s were moderately but significantly shorter in every one of the four CD4+ subsets.

Their target antigens are unknown. The authors reverse transcribed all of the isolated RNA, so sequencing captured expressed TCRB transcripts. The method was immunoSEQ multiplex PCR; TCRdb's version includes in-frame clones alone and lacks a portion of them. The sample has 300,000 to 450,000 clones; 9.6% are singletons. Sequences were obtained from central memory CD4+ T cells from blood. The origin of the receptors is a man in his thirties or forties with type 1 diabetes.

The rearrangement uses TRBV28 and TRBJ2-3, with 7 bases matching TRBD2. The trim removed 8 bases at V and 6 bases at J, leaving 14 bases unmatched. CDR1 and CDR2 from the germline V gene are MDHEN and SYDVKM. The CDR3 runs 15 residues. The CDR3 spells CASGTTGAGADTQYF. The CDR3 DNA is TGTGCCAGCGGAACCACTGGGGCGGGAGCGGATACGCAGTATTTT. The whole variable domain, remainder taken from reference TRBV28 and TRBJ2-3, is DVKVTQSSRYLVKRTGEKVFLECVQDMDHENMFWYRQDPGLGLRLIYFSYDVKMKEKGDIPEGYSVSREKKERFSLILESASTNQTSMYLCASGTTGAGADTQYFGPGTRLTVL.

The sample holds a few counts of this clone. The V call is TRBV10-3, the J call TRBJ2-1, with 7 bases that match TRBD2. The CDR3 runs 16 residues. Germline assignment: CDR1 ENHRY and CDR2 SYGVKD. Losses at the gene ends were 6 bases for V and 0 bases for J; bases not matched to a gene: 8. CDR3 residues: CAIRAIGGSSYNEQFF. CDR3 coding DNA: TGTGCCATCAGGGCAATAGGCGGGAGCTCCTACAATGAGCAGTTCTTC.

This chain links TRBV9 with TRBJ2-1, with 10 bases aligning to TRBD2. The CDR3 consists of 16 residues. Per the germline V gene, CDR1 is SGDLS and CDR2 is YYNGEE. The trim removed 4 bases at V and 14 bases at J, leaving 18 bases unmatched. This CDR3 is CASSPNVSGRAGWEFF. CDR3 nucleotide sequence: TGTGCCAGCAGCCCTAACGTCAGCGGGAGGGCCGGTTGGGAGTTCTTC.

V gene TRBV6-1 combines with J gene TRBJ1-2; D gene uncertain. CDR3 length: 17 residues. The ends were cut back, 2 bases at V and 0 bases at J, with 16 bases in the middle. Germline CDR1 is MNHNS and CDR2 is SASEGT. The CDR3 sequence: CASSELGVGPTNYGYTF. The DNA of the CDR3 is TGTGCCAGCAGTGAATTGGGCGTAGGGCCCACTAACTATGGCTACACCTTC.

The V gene is TRBV5-4, the J gene TRBJ2-1; 7 nucleotides align to TRBD2. This CDR3 is 15 amino acids long. CDR1 and CDR2 (germline): SGHNT, YYREEE (reference sequence). V lost 2 bases and J lost 5; bases outside the gene matches: 7. Here the CDR3 reads CASSFYSGDHNEQFF. The CDR3, as DNA: TGTGCCAGCAGCTTTTACAGCGGGGACCACAATGAGCAGTTCTTC.

This chain links TRBV7-9 with TRBJ1-1; unclear D gene. CDR3 length equals 13 residues. V was clipped by 5 bases and J by 11 bases, with 18 bases between them. The germline gives CDR1 SEHNR, CDR2 FQNEAQ (reference sequence). The CDR3 DNA is TGTGCCAGCAGCCAAGACCTCCAGGTCCCGGCTTTCTTT. Translation: CASSQDLQVPAFF.

V is TRBV6-5 and J is TRBJ1-2; 10 bases match TRBD1. The CDR3 extends over 14 amino acids. V was clipped by 8 bases and J by 7 bases; unmatched bases: 10. Germline V gene data show CDR1 as MNHEY and CDR2 as SVGAGI. CDR3 sequence reads: CASRIGTGAIGYTF. For the CDR3, the DNA is TGTGCCAGCCGAATTGGGACAGGGGCCATTGGCTACACCTTC.

This clone was recorded a few times. The CDR3 here is CASSPQGAGNIQYF. For the CDR3, the DNA is TGTGCCAGCTCACCACAGGGGGCAGGAAACATTCAGTACTTC. J is TRBJ2-4 and V is TRBV18; the match to TRBD1 covers 7 bases. V lost 1 base and J lost 6; bases outside the gene matches: 3. The CDR3 is made up of 14 amino acids. Germline V gives CDR1 KGHSH, CDR2 LQKENI.

This clone was counted many times. CDR3 loop: CASSAGTGNYEQYF. In DNA, the CDR3 is TGTGCCAGCAGCGCCGGGACAGGGAACTACGAGCAGTACTTC. The genes are TRBV7-6 and TRBJ2-7, with 9 nucleotides matching TRBD1. The CDR3 spans 14 residues. Germline-derived CDR1 and CDR2 are SGHVS and FNYEAQ. V dropped 5 bases and J dropped 3; count of bases not matched to a gene: 5.

The V call is TRBV7-8, the J call TRBJ2-2; no firm D call. This CDR3 has 14 amino acids. V lost 3 bases to trimming and J lost 2 bases, with 7 bases between them. Germline V gene sequence: CDR1 SGHVS, CDR2 FQNEAQ. CDR3 in amino acids: CASSLSFNTGELFF. CDR3 nucleotide sequence: TGTGCCAGCAGCTTGTCCTTTAACACCGGGGAGCTGTTTTTT.

The rearrangement uses TRBV28 and TRBJ1-2; 7 nucleotides agree with TRBD1. Unmatched junction bases numbered 9, after V lost 7 bases and J lost 4 bases. The germline gives CDR1 MDHEN, CDR2 SYDVKM. The CDR3 loop spans 14 amino acids. The CDR3 DNA sequence: TGTGCCAGCACCAATAACAGGGGAAGCTATGGCTACACCTTC. It specifies CASTNNRGSYGYTF.

This clone was counted a few times. The chain carries TRBV5-1 and TRBJ2-2; 8 bases agree with TRBD1. This CDR3 contains 16 residues. Germline-derived CDR1 and CDR2 are SGHRS and YFSETQ. Losses at the gene ends were 3 bases for V and 1 base for J; bases not matched to a gene: 5. CDR3 bases: TGCGCCAGCAGCTACCGCGGGACAGGGAACACCGGGGAGCTGTTTTTT. This codes for CASSYRGTGNTGELFF.